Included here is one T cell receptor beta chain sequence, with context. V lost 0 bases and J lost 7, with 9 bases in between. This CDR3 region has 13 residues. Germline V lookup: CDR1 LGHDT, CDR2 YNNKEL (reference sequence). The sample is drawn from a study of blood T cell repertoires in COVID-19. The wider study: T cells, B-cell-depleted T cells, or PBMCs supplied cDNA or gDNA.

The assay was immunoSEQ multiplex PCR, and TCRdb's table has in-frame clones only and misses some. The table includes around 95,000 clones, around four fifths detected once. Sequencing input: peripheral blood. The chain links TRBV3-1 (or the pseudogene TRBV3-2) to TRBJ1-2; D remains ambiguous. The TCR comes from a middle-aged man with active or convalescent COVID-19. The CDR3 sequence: CASSQDWARGYTF. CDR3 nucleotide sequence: TGTGCCAGCAGCCAAGATTGGGCCCGTGGCTACACCTTC.